Below, one T cell receptor beta chain is given with its context. This entry belongs to a study of blood T cell repertoires in COVID-19. Whole-study context: Acute and convalescent COVID-19 samples came from the United States, Italy and Spain.

The CDR3 consists of 13 residues. V lost 2 bases and J lost 5, with 11 bases in between. Germline values: CDR1 SGHDT, CDR2 YYEEEE. Original processing methods: Estimation of nucleated cell counts relied on the amplification of reference gene primers. TCRdb's table, derived via immunoSEQ multiplex PCR, lists solely in-frame clones and lacks some. Clone size and the V and J calls come from that table; the DNA yielded D and trimming. The repertoire holds approximately 210,000 clones, around four fifths seen once, with 15% to 20% in the top ten. The receptor's source is a man aged 25 to 40 with active or convalescent COVID-19. The J gene is TRBJ2-7, the V gene TRBV5-6, with D possibly TRBD1 on 6 matching bases. The sample comprised peripheral blood. The CDR3 reads CASSLEQGNEQYF. The CDR3 region has the DNA TGTGCCAGCAGCTTAGAACAGGGAAACGAGCAGTACTTC.